The 32 T cell receptor beta chains below all came from one sample that was sequenced in a study of tissue T cells after allogeneic stem cell transplantation. Sequenced by immunoSEQ multiplex PCR; TCRdb stores in-frame clones only, minus some. Found here are almost 7,500 clones, more than 60% of them singletons; the top ten hold roughly 15%. The sample in question was skin, obtained at autopsy. These TCRs come from an older male patient with steroid-refractory graft-versus-host disease after an allogeneic stem cell transplant. The T cells may partly be graft donor cells.

The rearrangement uses TRBV24-1 and TRBJ2-1, with 10 bases lining up with TRBD2. Unmatched junction bases numbered 9, after V lost 4 bases and J lost 7 bases. In germline, CDR1 is KGHDR, CDR2 SFDVKD. The CDR3 covers 16 residues. The CDR3: CATSDLSGGLGNEQFF. CDR3 DNA sequence: TGTGCCACCAGTGACCTTAGCGGGGGGCTGGGAAATGAGCAGTTCTTC.

The chain employs TRBV19 and TRBJ2-1; D is unresolved. Per germline, CDR1 LNHDA and CDR2 SQIVND (reference sequence). The V end was cut by 3 bases, the J end by 1 base, with 7 bases between. The CDR3 totals 14 residues. CDR3 bases: TGTGCCAGTAGTATGCGGCTATCCTACAATGAGCAGTTCTTC. Its protein is CASSMRLSYNEQFF.

The V call is TRBV2, the J call TRBJ1-5; the D gene is possibly TRBD1 (5 bases). V dropped 1 base and J dropped 7 bases, with 11 bases sitting between them. The CDR3 is made up of 14 amino acids. Per germline, CDR1 SNHLY and CDR2 FYNNEI. The DNA of the CDR3 is TGTGCCAGCAGTGAAGGTTGGGGCTCGCAGCCCCAGCATTTT. It specifies CASSEGWGSQPQHF.

The rearrangement uses TRBV27 and TRBJ2-5; D is unresolved. The CDR3 runs to 14 residues. The germline gives CDR1 MNHEY, CDR2 SMNVEV (reference sequence). The germline V and J ends were trimmed by 2 bases and 0 bases, with 7 bases remaining between them. CDR3 in amino acids: CASSLSLYQETQYF. As DNA, the CDR3 is TGTGCCAGCAGTTTAAGTCTTTACCAAGAGACCCAGTACTTC.

This chain's CDR3 is CASSYPGQLGSPLHF. In DNA, the CDR3 is TGTGCCAGCAGTTACCCCGGACAATTGGGTTCACCCCTCCACTTT. The chain combines TRBV6-2 or TRBV6-3 with TRBJ1-6; possible D gene TRBD1, 5 bases. V lost 2 bases to trimming and J lost 9 bases, with 14 bases between them. The germline CDR1 and CDR2 sequences are MNHEY and SVGEGT. CDR3 length equals 15 residues.

The chain uses TRBV14 and TRBJ1-6; no definite D call. Germline CDR1 reads SGHDN; CDR2 reads FVKESK. This CDR3 spans 15 amino acids. V lost 1 base, J lost 7 bases, and 11 bases lay in between. The CDR3 loop is CASSQAVGWNSPLHF. CDR3 nucleotide sequence: TGTGCCAGCAGCCAAGCTGTGGGTTGGAATTCACCCCTCCACTTT.

The table lists this clone with a few counts. The chain recombines TRBV15 with TRBJ2-1, with 7 bases lining up with TRBD1. CDR3 length: 13 amino acids. V lost 1 base and J lost 12; bases outside the gene matches: 6. CDR1 LNHNV and CDR2 YYDKDF come from the germline V gene (reference sequence). CDR3 protein: CATSRAVGTVQFF. DNA of the CDR3: TGTGCCACCAGCAGAGCGGTAGGGACAGTGCAGTTCTTC. Using reference TRBV15 and TRBJ2-1 for the parts outside the CDR3, the full variable domain is DAMVIQNPRYQVTQFGKPVTLSCSQTLNHNVMYWYQQKSSQAPKLLFHYYDKDFNNEADTPDNFQSRRPNTSFCFLDIRSPGLGDTAMYLCATSRAVGTVQFFGPGTRLTVL.

This clone occurred a few times. This chain uses TRBV19 with TRBJ1-4; maybe TRBD1 (5 bases). Germline V lookup: CDR1 LNHDA, CDR2 SQIVND (reference sequence). Trimming cost V 3 bases and J 5 bases, with 13 bases left between them. This CDR3 spans 15 amino acids. The CDR3 protein is CASSIGTGVNEKLFF. Written as DNA, the CDR3 is TGTGCCAGTAGTATTGGGACGGGGGTCAATGAAAAACTGTTTTTT.

This clone appeared a few times. J is TRBJ2-7 and V is TRBV28, with 7 bases identical to TRBD2. Germline V gives CDR1 MDHEN, CDR2 SYDVKM. Trimming took 8 bases from V and 2 from J; bases not matched to a gene: 9. The CDR3 totals 14 residues. Written as DNA, the CDR3 is TGTGCCAGCGGCCCTAGCGGAAGAACCTACGAGCAGTACTTC. It codes for CASGPSGRTYEQYF. Complete variable domain (other parts from reference TRBV28 and TRBJ2-7): DVKVTQSSRYLVKRTGEKVFLECVQDMDHENMFWYRQDPGLGLRLIYFSYDVKMKEKGDIPEGYSVSREKKERFSLILESASTNQTSMYLCASGPSGRTYEQYFGPGTRLTVT.

This clone was recorded only once. The chain joins TRBV9 to TRBJ1-4; maybe TRBD1 (5 bases). Looked up from germline, CDR1 is SGDLS and CDR2 is YYNGEE. The ends were cut back, 5 bases at V and 6 bases at J, with 17 bases in the middle. This CDR3 is 15 amino acids long. This chain's CDR3 is CASRGDWPNDEKLFF. Here the CDR3 DNA reads TGTGCCAGCAGGGGGGACTGGCCAAATGATGAAAAACTGTTTTTT.

The chain is built from TRBV27 and TRBJ2-7; no reliable D call. V lost 2 bases, J lost 2 bases, and 7 bases lay in between. CDR1 is MNHEY and CDR2 is SMNVEV in the germline V gene (reference sequence). The CDR3 totals 13 residues. The CDR3 spells CASSLMQTYEQYF. The CDR3 region has the DNA TGTGCCAGCAGTTTAATGCAGACCTACGAGCAGTACTTC.

The chain links TRBV5-1 to TRBJ2-5; TRBD2 is a possible D gene (5 bases). The CDR3 is 14 amino acids. Germline CDR1 is SGHRS and CDR2 is YFSETQ. V was cut by 5 bases and J by 5 bases, with 16 bases left in between. The DNA for the CDR3 is TGCGCCAGCAGTTTCCTCGGCGGACTCGAGACCCAGTACTTC. Amino acid sequence: CASSFLGGLETQYF.

The chain couples TRBV3-1 (or the pseudogene TRBV3-2) to TRBJ2-2, with TRBD2 identical over 16 bases. Germline assignment: CDR1 LGHDT and CDR2 YNNKEL (reference sequence). There are 20 residues in the CDR3. The J segment lost 6 bases and the V segment lost 2 bases, leaving 12 bases of the junction unmatched. CDR3 residues: CASSQRMPGLAGGLAGELFF. As DNA, the CDR3 is TGTGCCAGCAGCCAACGCATGCCGGGACTAGCGGGGGGGCTGGCCGGGGAGCTGTTTTTT.

The chain has TRBV18 and TRBJ2-3; D gene uncertain. Trimming stripped 0 bases from V and 8 bases from J, with 9 bases between. The V gene's germline CDR1 is KGHSH and CDR2 LQKENI. This CDR3 comprises 13 residues. The CDR3 nucleotides read TGTGCCAGCTCACCACCGGTGACACCTACGCAGTATTTT. Translating gives CASSPPVTPTQYF.

The J gene is TRBJ2-3, the V gene TRBV2; the D is unclear. The V end was cut by 7 bases, the J end by 0 bases, with 14 bases between. The germline V gene has CDR1 SNHLY and CDR2 FYNNEI. The CDR3 sequence is 15 residues long. The CDR3, as DNA: TGTGCCAGCACCTCCTTGGGGTTTAGCACAGATACGCAGTATTTT. Protein sequence: CASTSLGFSTDTQYF.

This rearrangement joins TRBV30 to TRBJ1-2; the D gene is possibly TRBD1 (6 bases). CDR3 size: 14 residues. CDR1 GTSNPN and CDR2 SVGIG come from the germline V gene (reference sequence). V was clipped by 3 bases and J by 2 bases, with 13 bases between them. The CDR3 region is CAWRTVGGNYGYTF. DNA of the CDR3: TGTGCCTGGAGGACCGTAGGGGGGAACTATGGCTACACCTTC.

About this clone: This same CDR3 is encoded by further DNA sequences in the sample. The rearrangement links TRBV6-5 to TRBJ1-2; D ambiguous. There are 13 residues in the CDR3. CDR1 and CDR2 (germline): MNHEY, SVGAGI. V was shortened by 9 bases and J by 8 bases, with 19 bases between the two germline ends. Here the CDR3 DNA reads TGTGCCAGTAGTCCCCAGGCGACTATGGGCTACACCTTC. It translates to CASSPQATMGYTF.

The chain has TRBV6-2 or TRBV6-3 and TRBJ2-1; a possible D gene is TRBD1 (6 bases). Germline V CDR1 and CDR2: MNHEY, SVGEGT. V gave up 6 bases and J gave up 1 base, with 19 bases separating them. This CDR3 is 17 amino acids long. CDR3 sequence (DNA): TGTGCCAGCAGCTTCTGGACAGTCCCCCCGTCCTACAATGAGCAGTTCTTC. Protein product: CASSFWTVPPSYNEQFF.

This clone was observed a handful of times. The chain recombines TRBV7-9 with TRBJ1-5, with a weak D call TRBD1 (6 bases). Trimming shortened V by 3 bases and J by 4 bases, and 7 bases separated the two germline ends. The CDR3 covers 13 residues. Germline V CDR1 and CDR2: SEHNR, FQNEAQ (reference sequence). CDR3 residues: CASSFTGNQPQHF. Written as DNA, the CDR3 is TGTGCCAGCAGCTTTACAGGGAATCAGCCCCAGCATTTT.

This chain uses TRBV9 with TRBJ1-6; D possibly corresponds to TRBD1 (5 bases). The CDR3 has 17 amino acids. Looked up from germline, CDR1 is SGDLS and CDR2 is YYNGEE. V was pared by 3 bases and J by 0 bases, with 13 bases between. The DNA for the CDR3 is TGTGCCAGCAGCGAGGGACCTCTCTTCTCCTATAATTCACCCCTCCACTTT. Translating it yields CASSEGPLFSYNSPLHF.

The chain links TRBV27 to TRBJ1-4; perhaps TRBD1 as D (5 bases). Germline CDR1 is MNHEY and CDR2 is SMNVEV (reference sequence). Between the trimmed V and J ends, which lost 6 bases and 10 bases, there was a span of 27 bases. The CDR3 runs to 17 residues. The CDR3 sequence: CASSSSGGTFLRGKLFF. The CDR3 DNA sequence: TGTGCCAGCAGCTCCTCCGGGGGGACCTTTTTGAGGGGAAAACTGTTTTTT.

The chain couples TRBV19 to TRBJ1-1; unclear D gene. The germline V gene has CDR1 LNHDA and CDR2 SQIVND (reference sequence). Trimming cost V 8 bases and J 7 bases, with 11 bases left between them. This CDR3 region has 11 residues. CDR3 residues: CASFFSREAFF. The CDR3 region has the DNA TGTGCCAGTTTCTTCTCACGTGAAGCTTTCTTT.

The gene calls are TRBV6-5 and TRBJ1-3, with D uncertain. The CDR3 spans 14 residues. Trimming cost V 6 bases and J 4 bases, with 13 bases left between them. CDR1 and CDR2 from the germline V gene are MNHEY and SVGAGI. The CDR3 DNA follows: TGTGCCAGCAGCCGGGGTCTGAGGGGAAACACCATATATTTT. It codes for CASSRGLRGNTIYF.

Comments on this clone: This same CDR3 is encoded by further DNA sequences in the sample. This rearrangement joins TRBV5-4 to TRBJ2-5, with 7 bases lining up with TRBD2. This CDR3 spans 14 amino acids. J gave up 1 base and V 2 bases, and 2 bases lay outside the gene matches. Per the germline V gene, CDR1 is SGHNT and CDR2 is YYREEE (reference sequence). DNA of the CDR3: TGTGCCAGCAGCTTAGCGGGGACCCAAGAGACCCAGTACTTC. Its translation is CASSLAGTQETQYF.

V is TRBV28 and J is TRBJ2-7, with 8 positions matching TRBD2. This CDR3 is 11 amino acids long. J was trimmed by 4 bases and V by 10 bases; bases with no gene match: 3. In germline, CDR1 is MDHEN, CDR2 SYDVKM. In DNA form, the CDR3 reads TGTGCCACCGGACTAGCTTACGAGCAGTACTTC. Its protein product is CATGLAYEQYF.

The V call is TRBV18, the J call TRBJ1-1, with 7 bases identical to TRBD1. CDR1 and CDR2 (germline): KGHSH, LQKENI. The CDR3 loop spans 12 amino acids. V gave up 5 bases and J gave up 10 bases; unmatched junction bases: 7. Here the CDR3 reads CASSSTGVIAFF. As DNA, the CDR3 is TGTGCCAGCTCATCAACAGGGGTGATAGCTTTCTTT.

The chain joins TRBV7-2 to TRBJ2-1; D unclear. This CDR3 spans 16 amino acids. Germline CDR1 SGHTA, CDR2 FQGNSA. Deletions cut 5 bases from V and 4 bases from J, with 18 bases between. The CDR3 reads CASSPLGPGLYNEQFF. CDR3 DNA sequence: TGTGCCAGCAGCCCCCTTGGACCCGGGTTGTACAATGAGCAGTTCTTC.

This chain uses TRBV7-9 with TRBJ2-7; D call uncertain. With 0 bases removed from V and 7 bases from J, the gap between germline ends came to 7 bases. The CDR3 covers 12 residues. CDR1 is SEHNR, CDR2 FQNEAQ, per germline (reference sequence). CDR3 DNA sequence: TGTGCCAGCAGCTTAGCCCCAATTGAGCAGTACTTC. This encodes CASSLAPIEQYF.

This chain links TRBV11-2 with TRBJ2-3, with 10 bases identical to TRBD1. The CDR3 has 17 amino acids. Germline-derived CDR1 and CDR2 are SGHAT and FQNNGV. V lost 5 bases and J lost 4; bases outside the gene matches: 12. CDR3 coding DNA: TGTGCCAGCAGCCCGGGCTGGGGGGACAGGGGCGCAGATACGCAGTATTTT. Translation gives CASSPGWGDRGADTQYF.

The rearrangement links TRBV5-1 to TRBJ1-5; D ambiguous. V lost 2 bases, J lost 2 bases, and 8 bases lay in between. There are 14 residues in the CDR3. Germline CDR1 is SGHRS and CDR2 is YFSETQ. The CDR3 DNA reads as TGCGCCAGCAGCTTTATTGGGGGCAATCAGCCCCAGCATTTT. Amino acids: CASSFIGGNQPQHF.

The rearrangement joins TRBV5-6 to TRBJ2-4; D not resolved. The V gene's germline CDR1 is SGHDT and CDR2 YYEEEE. The CDR3 length is 13 residues. The V gene lost 8 bases and the J gene lost 7 bases, with 16 bases spanning the gap. The CDR3 is CASTMGVGNIQYF. CDR3 nucleotides: TGTGCCAGTACGATGGGTGTGGGGAACATTCAGTACTTC.

The chain employs TRBV3-1 (or the pseudogene TRBV3-2) and TRBJ2-2; 7 bases are shared with TRBD2. With V trimmed by 4 bases and J by 7 bases, 12 bases remained unmatched. The CDR3 sequence is 16 residues long. Germline CDR1 reads LGHDT; CDR2 reads YNNKEL (reference sequence). The CDR3 loop is CASSPFRTRLSGELFF. DNA for the CDR3: TGTGCCAGCAGCCCCTTCAGGACTAGGTTGAGCGGGGAGCTGTTTTTT.